These T cell receptor beta chains were read from a single sample in a study of T-cell memory formation after mild COVID-19. TCRdb re-analysed the 5' RACE reads in MiXCR, keeping a single row per CDR3 protein. The sample has just over 350,000 distinct CDR3 sequences; approximately 15% are singletons. The source material was PBMCs or a T cell subset sorted from them (not recorded which). These receptors originate from a man younger than 35 who had mild COVID-19 (a few samples of this study predate the infection). Cell type and time point are not known. Both conserved end residues are part of each CDR3. A D gene is named only where the DNA matches it firmly. Some rows have no size entry. The others give once, few or many, or a class for an expanded clone.

>TRBJ2-1|TRBV5-1|TRBD2|many
TGCGCCAGCAGCTTCGGCGGGGGGGCCCACAATGAGCAGTTCTTC
CASSFGGGAHNEQFF
>TRBJ2-1|TRBV5-6|NA|few
TGTGCCAGCAGCTTGGTAGAAAACTACTTCTACAATGAGCAGTTCTTC
CASSLVENYFYNEQFF
>TRBJ2-2|TRBV5-1|NA|many
TGCGCCAGCAGCTCGGGAAACACCGGGGAGCTGTTTTTT
CASSSGNTGELFF
>TRBJ2-6|TRBV6-2/TRBV6-3|NA|few
TGTGCCAGCAGTTACCCCCGCCGCTCTGGGGCCAACGTCCTGACTTTC
CASSYPRRSGANVLTF
>TRBJ1-6|TRBV20-1|NA|NA
TGCAGTGCTAGAGATATCCGCAGCCAGTCTAATTCACCCCTCCACTTT
CSARDIRSQSNSPLHF
>TRBJ2-5|TRBV6-6|NA|few
TGTGCCAGCTGTCCGGGACAAGAGACCCAGTACTTC
CASCPGQETQYF
>TRBJ2-1|TRBV20-1|NA|many
TGCAGTGCTAGATGGGGGGCTTACAATGAGCAGTTCTTC
CSARWGAYNEQFF
>TRBJ1-2|TRBV6-2/TRBV6-3|NA|few
TGTGCCAGCTCGGAGGGGGACTATGGCTACACCTTC
CASSEGDYGYTF
>TRBJ1-5|TRBV4-2|TRBD1|NA
TGTGCCAGCAGCCAAGCAGGGGGGCAGCAGCCCCAGCATTTT
CASSQAGGQQPQHF
>TRBJ2-7|TRBV5-1|NA|many
TGCGCCAGCAGCTTATGGACCCAAACCTACGAGCAGTACTTC
CASSLWTQTYEQYF
>TRBJ1-2|TRBV7-9|NA|many
TGTGCCAGCAGCTTAGAATTCTATGGCTACACCTTC
CASSLEFYGYTF
>TRBJ1-6|TRBV5-1|TRBD1|many
TGCGCCAGCAGCTCGGGACAGAATAATTCACCCCTCCACTTT
CASSSGQNNSPLHF
>TRBJ2-7|TRBV6-6|NA|few
TGTGCCAGCAGATTCACGGATTCCTACGAGCAGTACTTC
CASRFTDSYEQYF
>TRBJ2-3|TRBV28|NA|few
TGTGCCAGCAGTTTATTTCAACTCCTGGATACGCAGTATTTT
CASSLFQLLDTQYF
>TRBJ2-5|TRBV4-3|NA|few
TGCGCCAGCAGCCAATCTCAGGGTCAAGAGACCCAGTACTTC
CASSQSQGQETQYF
>TRBJ1-5|TRBV7-9|NA|NA
TGTGCCAGCACCTCCGGGGGGGGGAGCAATCAGCCCCAGCATTTT
CASTSGGGSNQPQHF
>TRBJ2-1|TRBV6-5|NA|few
TGTGCCAGCAGTTACTCCGGGACGCCTAGCAATGAGCAGTTCTTC
CASSYSGTPSNEQFF
>TRBJ2-5|TRBV29-1|NA|few
TGCAGCGTTGCGGCGACAGTTCCTCAAGAGACCCAGTACTTC
CSVAATVPQETQYF
>TRBJ2-5|TRBV24-1|NA|many
TGTGCCACCAGTGACCCTCGACAGGGAGGAGAGACCCAGTACTTC
CATSDPRQGGETQYF
>TRBJ1-2|TRBV7-9|NA|NA
TGTGCCAGCAGCCAAGGAGGATCCGCTACCTATCGCTACACCTTC
CASSQGGSATYRYTF
>TRBJ2-3|TRBV5-1|NA|few
TGCGCCAGCAGCCCCGTCGGCAGGGGGGTAGGAGATACGCAGTATTTT
CASSPVGRGVGDTQYF
>TRBJ2-5|TRBV7-3|TRBD2|few
TGTGCCAGCAGCGGAGACACTAGCGGGGGCAAAGAGACCCAGTACTTC
CASSGDTSGGKETQYF